The T cell receptor beta chain under discussion was sequenced for a study of a mutant IDH1 vaccine in newly diagnosed glioma. Across the study: Among treated patients, around 60% were male and around 38% female, and mean age was about 39 years. Earlier therapy was either radiotherapy, temozolomide, or both, and most got both.

Study-wide points: Patients showed vaccine-induced immune responses at a rate of around 93%.

Germline V gene lookup returns CDR1 MGHRA and CDR2 YSYEKL. Trimming removed 3 bases at V and 2 bases at J, with 11 bases between. This CDR3 spans 14 amino acids. Time point of the sample: baseline, week 1 (first vaccination visit). The treatment here: pre-vaccination baseline after standard-of-care therapy. The astrocytomas were IDH1-mutant, ATRX-negative, and WHO grade 3 or 4. Data came from immunoSEQ multiplex PCR; TCRdb stores just in-frame clones and leaves some out. The sample holds about 88,000 clones, roughly 87% seen once. Details on this clone: The antigen is undetermined.

The chain employs TRBV4-1 and TRBJ2-7, with a weak D call TRBD1 (5 bases). The sample was PBMCs, taken from a glioma patient treated with radiotherapy, temozolomide or both. The clonotype originates from a man in his forties with glioma. Some clones in this sample may be carry-over from other donors' samples. The CDR3 region has the DNA TGCGCCAGCAGCCAGGCACAGGAAGCCTACGAGCAGTACTTC. Encoded protein: CASSQAQEAYEQYF.